This TCR beta chain was sequenced for a study of cytomegalovirus exposure and HLA in healthy donors. Regarding the study as a whole: Despite most TCR sequences being rare, some public TCRs occurred in many donors.

PCR was performed using 60 Vbeta and 13 Jbeta primers. TCRdb keeps only in-frame clones here, not all; method: immunoSEQ multiplex PCR. This sample has 150,000 or so clones, with around three quarters found just once. CDR1 is SGHDN and CDR2 is FVKESK in the germline V gene. CDR3 length: 16 residues. The ends lost 3 bases at V and 2 bases at J; junction bases unmatched: 6. To note about this clone: The antigen remains undetermined.

The origin of this receptor is a middle-aged man in good health and CMV-seropositive. The chain uses TRBV14 and TRBJ2-5; 10 nucleotides agree with TRBD2. Sequenced material: PBMCs. The CDR3 nucleotides are TGTGCCAGCAGCCAGAGCGGGGGGGCCTCACAAGAGACCCAGTACTTC. It yields the protein CASSQSGGASQETQYF.